The clone carrying this TCR beta chain was counted only a few times. This sample is part of a study of T-cell reconstitution after alpha-beta-depleted transplantation in children. Preparation of the TCRbeta library was carried out with unique molecular identifiers. TCRdb processed the PCR reads anew with MiXCR; each CDR3 protein has one entry. There are approximately 79,000 distinct CDR3 sequences in the sample; around 18% occur only once, and about half lies in the top ten. This CDR3 region has 16 residues. The trim removed 3 bases at V and 10 bases at J, leaving 10 bases unmatched. V is TRBV12-3 or TRBV12-4 and J is TRBJ2-1; the match to TRBD2 covers 12 bases. The receptor was isolated from a male patient between 2 and 10 years old who had a stem cell transplant for acute lymphoblastic leukemia, so the T cells may come from the graft donor. Material: PBMCs, mostly from graft donor cells, obtained 360 days after TCRalphabeta/CD19-depleted stem cell transplant. The CDR3 DNA sequence: TGTGCCAGCAGTTTTCCGACTAGCGGGAGAAGGAGAGAGCAGTTCTTC. This sequence encodes CASSFPTSGRRREQFF.